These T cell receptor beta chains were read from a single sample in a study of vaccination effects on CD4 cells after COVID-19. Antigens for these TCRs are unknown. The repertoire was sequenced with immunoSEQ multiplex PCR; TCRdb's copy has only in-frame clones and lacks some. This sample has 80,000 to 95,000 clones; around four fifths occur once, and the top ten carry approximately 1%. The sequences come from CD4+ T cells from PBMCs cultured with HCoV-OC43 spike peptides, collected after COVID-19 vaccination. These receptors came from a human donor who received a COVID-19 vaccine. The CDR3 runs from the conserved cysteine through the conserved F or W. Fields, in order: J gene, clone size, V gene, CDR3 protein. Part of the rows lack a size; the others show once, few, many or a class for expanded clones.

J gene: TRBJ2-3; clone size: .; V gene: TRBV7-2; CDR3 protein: CASSPVAWSTDTQYF
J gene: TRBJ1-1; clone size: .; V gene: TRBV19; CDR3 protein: CASLPEFEGVGTEAFF
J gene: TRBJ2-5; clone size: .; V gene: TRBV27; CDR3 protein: CATSPARQEETQYF
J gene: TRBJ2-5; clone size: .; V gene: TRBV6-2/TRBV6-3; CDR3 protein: CASSLAAVSQETQYF
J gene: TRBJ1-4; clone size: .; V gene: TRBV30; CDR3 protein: CAWSEENRLEGEKLFF
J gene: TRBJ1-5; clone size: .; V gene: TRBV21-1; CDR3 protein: CARQKGVLRYGNQPQHF
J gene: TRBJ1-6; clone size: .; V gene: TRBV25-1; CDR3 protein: CASSEPGQYTSPLHF
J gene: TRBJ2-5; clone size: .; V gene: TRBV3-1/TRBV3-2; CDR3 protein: CASSQVPGVQETQYF
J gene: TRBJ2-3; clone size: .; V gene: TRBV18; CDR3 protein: CASSPGTGTDTQYF
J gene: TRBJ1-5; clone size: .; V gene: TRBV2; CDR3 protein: CASTGKIRGLYPGVQHF
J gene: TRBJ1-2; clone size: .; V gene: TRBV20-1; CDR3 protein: CSASRDGYTF
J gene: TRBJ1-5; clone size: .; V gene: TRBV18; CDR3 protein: CASSPKPGSNQPQHF
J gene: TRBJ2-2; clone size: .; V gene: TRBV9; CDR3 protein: CASSAPGLAVLNTGELFF
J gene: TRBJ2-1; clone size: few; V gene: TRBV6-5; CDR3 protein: CASSPVGTGYNEQFF
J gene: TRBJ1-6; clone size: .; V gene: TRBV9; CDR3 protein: CASSAIRGEGSYNSPLHF